This T cell receptor (beta chain) was found in a study of early T cells in non-severe SARS-CoV-2 infection. Study details: Unsorted whole blood bulk RNA was sequenced, with unpaired chains.

This clonotype came up many times. Its antigen is not known. V gave up 8 bases and J gave up 3 bases, with 16 bases separating them. CDR3 length: 14 residues. Germline CDR1 SGHVS, CDR2 FNYEAQ. Separate cDNA molecules each had unique molecular identifiers attached to them. TCRdb ran MiXCR on the 5' RACE reads and lists one entry per CDR3 protein. The sample records tens of thousands of distinct CDR3 sequences, 5% to 6.5% being singletons. Study outcomes and limitations: VDJdb matching favored anti-spike CD8 responses, missing private and CD4 specificities.

Sequences were obtained from whole blood. The origin of this receptor is an adult who was a healthcare worker with PCR-confirmed SARS-CoV-2 infection or an uninfected control (not recorded which). The rearrangement uses TRBV7-6 and TRBJ1-1; the D gene is possibly TRBD1 (5 bases). CDR3 nucleotide sequence: TGTGCCAGCCGGACCTGCAGGGCGGACACTGAAGCTTTCTTT. Residues: CASRTCRADTEAFF.